The subject of this entry is one T cell receptor beta chain. Germline-derived CDR1 and CDR2 are MNHEY and SVGAGI. There are 15 residues in the CDR3. V lost 1 base and J 1 base, leaving 9 bases between the germline ends. This sample is part of a study of blood T cell repertoires in COVID-19. Study-level background: Acute-phase and convalescent COVID-19 samples originated in the United States, Italy and Spain.

Produced via immunoSEQ multiplex PCR; TCRdb's table is partial and in-frame only. The repertoire holds just over 350,000 clones, with roughly 87% as singletons. The V gene is TRBV6-5, the J gene TRBJ2-3, with D possibly being TRBD2 (6 bases). Material: PBMCs or T cells enriched from blood (not recorded which). The sequence derives from a woman in her twenties or thirties who had recovered from COVID-19. CDR3 coding DNA: TGTGCCAGCAGTTACTTGGCGGGGCGCACAGATACGCAGTATTTT. This encodes CASSYLAGRTDTQYF.